The 27 T cell receptor beta chains given below trace back to one sample, sequenced in a study of regulatory T cells in long-lasting Graves disease. Noted time point: newly diagnosed GD, antithyroid drugs for less than 3 months. Construction of the TCR library relied on RNA isolated from PBMCs. Arm-PCR of CDR3 regions and iRepertoire HTBI primers were used to build TCR beta libraries. TCRdb processed the multiplex PCR reads anew with MiXCR; each CDR3 protein has one entry. Of over 200,000 distinct CDR3 sequences detected, approximately 20% appear once; the ten largest clones hold about 20%. Sequenced here: peripheral blood mononuclear cells (PBMCs), sampled at new diagnosis, from a patient treated with antithyroid drugs. The source is a female donor with Graves disease.

This clonotype was counted at least ten times. The V call is TRBV29-1, the J call TRBJ2-7, with 11 bases identical to TRBD2. CDR1 and CDR2 (germline): SQVTM, ANQGSEA. CDR3 length: 15 amino acids. Trimming at V came to 6 bases and at J to 2 bases, leaving 9 bases not matched to a gene. The CDR3 is CSVGLADTPTYEQYF. The CDR3 nucleotides read TGCAGCGTGGGACTAGCGGACACCCCTACCTACGAGCAGTACTTC.

This rearrangement joins TRBV7-2 to TRBJ2-1; a weak D match, TRBD2 (5 bases). V lost 1 base and J lost 3, with 10 bases in between. Germline V lookup: CDR1 SGHTA, CDR2 FQGNSA. The CDR3 contains 15 residues. The CDR3 region has the DNA TGTGCCAGCAGCTTAGGGCCTAGCCACTACAATGAGCAGTTCTTC. This sequence encodes CASSLGPSHYNEQFF.

This clonotype appeared a few times. With only one base between it and a far larger clone, this is likely a read error. The chain couples TRBV7-3 to TRBJ2-7; TRBD2 matches at 12 bases. The CDR3 contains 13 residues. Germline-derived CDR1 and CDR2 are SGHTA and FQGTGA. The junction had 7 bases not matched to a gene; V was cut back by 9 bases and J by 7 bases. The CDR3 loop reads CASSLAGGHEQYF. CDR3 sequence (DNA): TGTGCCAGTTCGCTAGCGGGAGGGCATGAGCAGTACTTC.

This clonotype was seen a few times. The V and J genes are TRBV5-4 and TRBJ2-3; the match to TRBD1 covers 10 bases. The CDR3 is made up of 16 amino acids. After removal of 3 bases from V and 1 base from J, the junction contained 5 bases not matched to a gene. Germline CDR1 and CDR2: SGHNT and YYREEE (reference sequence). The CDR3: CASSSPGTGGTDTQYF. The CDR3 DNA reads as TGTGCCAGCAGCTCACCCGGGACAGGGGGCACAGATACGCAGTATTTT. Full variable domain (rest looked up from reference TRBV5-4 and TRBJ2-3): ETGVTQSPTHLIKTRGQQVTLRCSSQSGHNTVSWYQQALGQGPQFIFQYYREEENGRGNFPPRFSGLQFPNYSSELNVNALELDDSALYLCASSSPGTGGTDTQYFGPGTRLTVL.

In regard to this clonotype: The likely explanation is a read error, given a far larger clone one base away. The chain links TRBV7-9 to TRBJ1-6; D is possibly TRBD1 (5 bases). The V end lost 5 bases, the J end lost 9 bases, and 17 bases lay between the germline ends. This CDR3 has 15 residues. Germline V gene data show CDR1 as SEHNR and CDR2 as FQNEAQ (reference sequence). The CDR3 reads CASSRLGESGSPLHF. For the CDR3, the DNA is TGTGCCAGCAGCAGGCTGGGGGAGTCCGGTTCACCCCTCCACTTT.

Remarks on this clonotype: This may come from a read error, since a much larger clone is one base off. V and J are TRBV20-1 and TRBJ2-7; TRBD2 is a possible D gene (5 bases). Trimming took 6 bases from V and 3 from J, leaving 9 bases between them. The CDR3 is 11 residues long. Germline lookup yields CDR1 DFQATT and CDR2 SNEGSKA (reference sequence). The CDR3 protein is CSAGGNYEQYF. DNA for the CDR3: TGCAGTGCAGGAGGCAACTACGAGCAGTACTTC.

The chain links TRBV6-1 to TRBJ2-2; D possibly corresponds to TRBD2 (6 bases). This CDR3 comprises 16 residues. Germline V lookup: CDR1 MNHNS, CDR2 SASEGT. V was pared by 8 bases and J by 5 bases, with 21 bases between. The DNA for the CDR3 is TGTGCCAGCCTTCCCTTCTGGCGGGACGAAACCGGGGAGCTGTTTTTT. As protein: CASLPFWRDETGELFF.

V is TRBV9 and J is TRBJ2-7, with 13 bases that match TRBD2. Per the germline V gene, CDR1 is SGDLS and CDR2 is YYNGEE. CDR3 length equals 17 residues. V lost 0 bases, J lost 2 bases, and 5 bases stayed unmatched. The CDR3 reads CASSVEGTSGDTYEQYF. CDR3 nucleotide sequence: TGTGCCAGCAGCGTAGAGGGGACTAGCGGGGATACCTACGAGCAGTACTTC.

This clonotype was counted many times. This chain links TRBV6-1 with TRBJ1-1, with D uncertain. Trimming cost V 7 bases and J 1 base, with 10 bases left between them. The CDR3 has 13 amino acids. The germline V gene has CDR1 MNHNS and CDR2 SASEGT. This chain's CDR3 is CASTQDPNTEAFF. As DNA, the CDR3 is TGTGCCAGCACCCAAGACCCGAACACTGAAGCTTTCTTT.

This clonotype has just a few counts. This sequence joins TRBV9 and TRBJ1-5; D possibly corresponds to TRBD1 (5 bases). V lost 3 bases to trimming and J lost 0 bases, with 10 bases between them. Germline-derived CDR1 and CDR2 are SGDLS and YYNGEE. This CDR3 has 15 residues. CDR3: CASSALGGSNQPQHF. Written as DNA, the CDR3 is TGTGCCAGCAGCGCCCTGGGGGGTAGCAATCAGCCCCAGCATTTT. Drawing the rest from reference TRBV9 and TRBJ1-5, the complete variable domain is DSGVTQTPKHLITATGQRVTLRCSPRSGDLSVYWYQQSLDQGLQFLIQYYNGEERAKGNILERFSAQQFPDLHSELNLSSLELGDSALYFCASSALGGSNQPQHFGDGTRLSIL.

This clonotype was counted only a few times. This sequence joins TRBV25-1 and TRBJ2-1; the D gene is possibly TRBD1 (6 bases). Deletions cut 3 bases from V and 7 bases from J, with 16 bases between. Germline V lookup: CDR1 MGHDK, CDR2 SYGVNS. The CDR3 runs 15 residues. The CDR3 region has the DNA TGTGCCAGCAGTGAGAAACAGGGAGTGAGGAATGAGCAGTTCTTC. This gives the protein CASSEKQGVRNEQFF. Full variable domain (remainder filled in from reference TRBV25-1 and TRBJ2-1): EADIYQTPRYLVIGTGKKITLECSQTMGHDKMYWYQQDPGMELHLIHYSYGVNSTEKGDLSSESTVSRIRTEHFPLTLESARPSHTSQYLCASSEKQGVRNEQFFGPGTRLTVL.

This clonotype turned up a few times. Given a far larger clone just one base away, this is likely a sequencing read error. This chain joins TRBV7-2 and TRBJ2-7, with D possibly TRBD2 on 5 matching bases. Germline V CDR1 and CDR2: SGHTA, FQGNSA. Trimming removed 3 bases at V and 0 bases at J, with 12 bases between. CDR3 length equals 15 residues. CDR3 sequence (DNA): TGTGCCAGCAGCTTTGAAACGGGAAACTCCTACGAGCAGTACTTC. This codes for CASSFETGNSYEQYF.

This clonotype was counted ten times or more. This chain links TRBV28 with TRBJ1-1; D unresolved. Trimming removed 5 bases from V and 10 bases from J, with 14 bases in between. The CDR3 totals 12 residues. CDR1 is MDHEN, CDR2 SYDVKM, per germline. The CDR3 DNA is TGTGCCAGCAGTCCCTCCGGAGGACTAGCTTTCTTT. It is translated as CASSPSGGLAFF.

In its sample, this clonotype was seen a few times. The chain employs TRBV9 and TRBJ2-1; possible D gene TRBD1, 5 bases. Trimming removed 3 bases from V and 10 bases from J, with 17 bases in between. Germline V gene lookup returns CDR1 SGDLS and CDR2 YYNGEE. The CDR3 runs to 14 residues. The CDR3 region is CASSGPPPSGEQFF. The CDR3 nucleotides are TGTGCCAGCAGCGGCCCCCCCCCTTCAGGGGAGCAGTTCTTC.

As concerns this clonotype: This sequence may be a read error, since a much larger clone differs from it by one base. The gene calls are TRBV6-1 and TRBJ2-2; weak D call: TRBD1 (5 bases). V shed 6 bases and J shed 5 bases, with 16 bases lying between them. The germline V gene encodes CDR1 MNHNS and CDR2 SASEGT. CDR3 size: 15 residues. CDR3 sequence reads: CASSQAVTGTGELFF. The CDR3 DNA follows: TGTGCCAGCAGCCAAGCCGTAACAGGTACCGGGGAGCTGTTTTTT.

This clonotype was recorded at least ten times. The rearrangement joins TRBV6-2 or TRBV6-3 to TRBJ2-7; 9 bases are shared with TRBD1. There are 14 residues in the CDR3. Unmatched junction bases numbered 4, after V lost 5 bases and J lost 2 bases. The germline gives CDR1 MNHEY, CDR2 SVGEGT. The CDR3 sequence: CASSTRDRAYEQYF. The CDR3 DNA sequence: TGTGCCAGCAGTACCCGGGACAGGGCCTACGAGCAGTACTTC.

About this clonotype: A single base separates this from a much larger clone, so it may be a read error. The chain couples TRBV6-2 or TRBV6-3 to TRBJ2-3; 7 nucleotides match TRBD2. V lost 8 bases to trimming and J lost 8 bases; unmatched junction nucleotides: 19. CDR3 length equals 16 residues. Germline V gives CDR1 MNHEY, CDR2 SVGEGT. DNA for the CDR3: TGTGCCAGCCTGAGATTTGGCGGGAGACAGTCCTCTACGCAGTATTTT. This encodes CASLRFGGRQSSTQYF.

Concerning this clonotype itself: A far larger clone is one base from this, pointing to a likely read error. The J gene is TRBJ2-1, the V gene TRBV7-9; 8 bases map to TRBD2. The CDR3 loop spans 12 amino acids. After removal of 5 bases from V and 9 bases from J, the junction contained 3 bases not matched to a gene. Germline-derived CDR1 and CDR2 are SEHNR and FQNEAQ (reference sequence). CDR3: CASSSGSGEQFF. The CDR3 nucleotides read TGTGCCAGCAGCAGCGGGAGCGGTGAGCAGTTCTTC.

This clonotype was detected ten times or more. This chain links TRBV19 with TRBJ1-4; D gene ambiguous. V was trimmed by 7 bases and J by 4 bases, leaving 19 bases between them. The CDR3 length is 16 residues. Germline assignment: CDR1 LNHDA and CDR2 SQIVND (reference sequence). CDR3 residues: CASMRRHEGLNEKLFF. In DNA form, the CDR3 reads TGTGCCAGTATGAGACGGCACGAGGGTCTTAATGAAAAACTGTTTTTT.

This clonotype has at least ten counts. This rearrangement joins TRBV7-2 to TRBJ2-5, with 9 bases aligning to TRBD1. The CDR3 loop spans 14 amino acids. After removal of 6 bases from V and 4 bases from J, the junction contained 6 bases not matched to a gene. Germline values: CDR1 SGHTA, CDR2 FQGNSA. CDR3 nucleotide sequence: TGTGCCAGCAGAAGGGGACAGGGAGGAGAGACCCAGTACTTC. As protein: CASRRGQGGETQYF.

The chain has TRBV11-2 and TRBJ2-7, with TRBD2 as a possible D gene (5 bases). CDR1 SGHAT and CDR2 FQNNGV come from the germline V gene. This CDR3 is built from 15 residues. Trimming removed 1 base from V and 6 bases from J, with 16 bases in between. Here the CDR3 DNA reads TGTGCCAGCAGCTTAGGAGAGGCTAGCTGGGCCGAGCAGTACGTC. This encodes CASSLGEASWAEQYV.

In its sample, this clonotype was seen many times. The genes are TRBV12-3 or TRBV12-4 and TRBJ1-4; D is uncertain. This CDR3 comprises 14 residues. Trimming stripped 2 bases from V and 8 bases from J, with 12 bases between. The CDR3, as DNA: TGTGCCAGCAGTTTACGTAGGGTTTCCGAAAAACTGTTTTTT. This encodes CASSLRRVSEKLFF.

This clonotype was detected ten times or more. The chain recombines TRBV24-1 with TRBJ2-1; 7 positions match TRBD2. The CDR3 has 17 residues. The J segment lost 2 bases and the V segment lost 4 bases, leaving 10 bases of the junction unmatched. Germline CDR1 and CDR2: KGHDR and SFDVKD. The CDR3 region has the DNA TGTGCCACCAGTGAACCCCGAGCTAGCGGAGCCTACAATGAGCAGTTCTTC. Translating it yields CATSEPRASGAYNEQFF.

As regards this clonotype: Possible read error: a much larger clone is one base away. The chain has TRBV20-1 and TRBJ2-7, with D hard to call. Per the germline V gene, CDR1 is DFQATT and CDR2 is SNEGSKA (reference sequence). V was cut by 6 bases and J by 7 bases, with 25 bases left in between. The CDR3 spans 15 residues. In nucleotides, the CDR3 is TGCAGTGCCCTTTCCTCGGCTACTTCCATGTCTGAGCAGTACTTC. Encoded protein: CSALSSATSMSEQYF.

This clonotype came up many times. The chain uses TRBV3-1 and TRBJ2-5, with unresolved D. Germline V CDR1 and CDR2: LGHDT, YNNKEL (reference sequence). There are 12 residues in the CDR3. Trimming removed 3 bases at V and 4 bases at J, with 6 bases between. The CDR3 here is CASSHRGETQYF. Here the CDR3 DNA reads TGTGCCAGCAGCCATCGCGGAGAGACCCAGTACTTC.

A word on this clonotype: It is likely a read error: a sequence one base away is far more abundant. The chain uses TRBV3-1 and TRBJ2-5, with a tentative D call TRBD2 (6 bases). Per germline, CDR1 LGHDT and CDR2 YNNKEL (reference sequence). This CDR3 contains 14 residues. The V end was cut by 4 bases, the J end by 5 bases, with 14 bases between. The CDR3 nucleotides read TGTGCCAGCAGCCCGGGACTCCCTGTGGAGACCCAGTACTTC. Translation gives CASSPGLPVETQYF.

This clonotype was seen at least ten times. The rearrangement joins TRBV10-2 to TRBJ2-5; no clear D gene. Between the trimmed V and J ends, which lost 0 bases and 0 bases, there was a span of 2 bases. Per the germline V gene, CDR1 is WSHSY and CDR2 is SAAADI. The length of the CDR3 is 13 residues. The CDR3 sequence is CASSESYQETQYF. DNA of the CDR3: TGCGCCAGCAGTGAGTCTTACCAAGAGACCCAGTACTTC.